The 5 T cell receptor beta chains in this list originate from one sample, sequenced in a study of blood T cell repertoires in COVID-19. The table came from immunoSEQ multiplex PCR; TCRdb's copy has only in-frame clones and leaves some out. Among 150,000 to 200,000 clones listed, under 80% were seen once. Sample: PBMCs or T cells enriched from blood (not recorded which). These receptors originate from a woman aged 45 to 65 with acute COVID-19.

The chain employs TRBV7-2 and TRBJ2-3, with D maybe TRBD2 (6 bases). Germline lookup yields CDR1 SGHTA and CDR2 FQGNSA. This CDR3 contains 13 residues. CDR3 nucleotide sequence: TGTGCTGGTTCCACCGGGGGTGCCGATACGCAGTATTTT. Translated, it gives CAGSTGGADTQYF.

The V and J genes are TRBV10-2 and TRBJ1-5; TRBD1 is a possible D gene (5 bases). The V end was cut by 6 bases, the J end by 4 bases, with 10 bases between. CDR1 and CDR2 (germline): WSHSY, SAAADI. The CDR3 contains 13 residues. CDR3 nucleotides: TGCGCCAGCAGCCCACAGGAAAATCAGCCCCAGCATTTT. This translates into CASSPQENQPQHF.

The chain employs TRBV19 and TRBJ1-2, with D unresolved. CDR1 and CDR2 from the germline V gene are LNHDA and SQIVND (reference sequence). V was shortened by 7 bases and J by 5 bases, with 14 bases between the two germline ends. This CDR3 is 13 amino acids long. The CDR3, as DNA: TGTGCCAGTAATCAGGCATCGGGATATGGCTACACCTTC. It yields the protein CASNQASGYGYTF.

This rearrangement joins TRBV6-5 to TRBJ2-1; TRBD2 agrees at 11 bases. V shed 4 bases, J shed 4 bases, and the junction held 3 bases outside the gene matches. From germline, CDR1 is MNHEY and CDR2 SVGAGI. This CDR3 region has 15 residues. The CDR3 DNA follows: TGTGCCAGCAGTTCCGGGACTAGCGGTTACAATGAGCAGTTCTTC. It encodes CASSSGTSGYNEQFF.

The V gene is TRBV7-8, the J gene TRBJ2-7; TRBD1 agrees at 7 bases. CDR1 and CDR2 (germline): SGHVS, FQNEAQ. V shed 5 bases and J 2 bases; nucleotides not matched to a gene: 3. The CDR3 consists of 13 residues. CDR3 amino acids: CASSLDRTYEQYV. The CDR3 region has the DNA TGTGCCAGCAGCCTGGACAGGACCTACGAGCAGTACGTC.